The rows below give T cell receptor beta chains drawn from one sample of a study of cytomegalovirus exposure and HLA in healthy donors. This table comes from immunoSEQ multiplex PCR, and its TCRdb copy is limited to in-frame clones, with some not included. The sample table sets out 96,000 or so clones. Input material: PBMCs. The receptors derive from a woman in her thirties in good health and CMV-seronegative. Both conserved end residues are part of each CDR3. The order of the fields is D gene, J gene, V gene, CDR3 DNA, CDR3 protein. D genes are given only for firm matches.

-,TRBJ2-1,TRBV5-1,TGCGCCAGCAGCTCGCGGGGCCAGGAGAATGATGAGCAGTTCTTC,CASSSRGQENDEQFF
TRBD1,TRBJ1-6,TRBV6-1,TGTGCCAGCAGTGATACAGGGGATTCACCCCTCCACTTT,CASSDTGDSPLHF
TRBD1,TRBJ2-7,TRBV14,TGTGCCAGCAGGGGGAACAGGGGGCTATCCTACGAGCAGTACTTC,CASRGNRGLSYEQYF
-,TRBJ2-1,TRBV5-4,TGTGCCAGCAGCTTGGGGAGACAGACATACAATGAGCAGTTCTTC,CASSLGRQTYNEQFF
TRBD1,TRBJ1-5,TRBV6-5,TGTGCCAGCAGGCCGACAGGGGGGACGTGGCAGCCCCAGCATTTT,CASRPTGGTWQPQHF
TRBD1,TRBJ1-2,TRBV9,TGTGCCAGCAGCGTATTTCGGGGCAGGGGGTGGAATGGCTACACCTTC,CASSVFRGRGWNGYTF
-,TRBJ1-2,TRBV10-3,TGTGCCATCAGTGACCAGCCGGGGGTTAACTATGGCTACACCTTC,CAISDQPGVNYGYTF
TRBD2,TRBJ2-1,TRBV28,TGTGCCAGCACGACCATGAGGACTAGCGGGACCCAGCCCTACAATGAGCAGTTCTTC,CASTTMRTSGTQPYNEQFF
-,TRBJ2-2,TRBV19,TGTGCCAGTAGTATGGGGGGTGTTGGGTACACCGGGGAGCTGTTTTTT,CASSMGGVGYTGELFF
-,TRBJ1-5,TRBV9,TGTGCCAGCAGCCCCCGATCAGGGGCCCAGCCCCAGCATTTT,CASSPRSGAQPQHF
TRBD2,TRBJ2-3,TRBV5-1,TGCGCCAGCAGCTCGGGACTAGCGGGTTTCACAGATACGCAGTATTTT,CASSSGLAGFTDTQYF
-,TRBJ1-3,TRBV18,TGTGCCAGCTCGCCCTCGAGGAGCTCTGGAAACACCATATATTTT,CASSPSRSSGNTIYF
TRBD1,TRBJ2-3,TRBV10-2,TGCGCCAGCAGTGATGCCGGGACAGGGATAGATACGCAGTATTTT,CASSDAGTGIDTQYF
TRBD1,TRBJ1-2,TRBV6-6,TGTGCCAGCAGTTACGCTATCGGCAGGGGGCATAGTGGCTACACCTTC,CASSYAIGRGHSGYTF
-,TRBJ2-3,TRBV6-5,TGTGCCAGCAGCCTAAATCCTAGCACAGATACGCAGTATTTT,CASSLNPSTDTQYF
TRBD2,TRBJ2-7,TRBV5-3,TGTGCCAGAAGCCCTATGACTAGCGGGATGTACGAGCAGTACTTC,CARSPMTSGMYEQYF
-,TRBJ1-1,TRBV19,TGTGCCAGTAGTATACGGGGGGCAGAGACTGAAGCTTTCTTT,CASSIRGAETEAFF
-,TRBJ2-6,TRBV4-1,TGCGCCAGCAGGGGGGCCGGGGCCAACGTCCTGACTTTC,CASRGAGANVLTF
-,TRBJ1-2,TRBV5-5,TGTGCCAGCTCGGGGGATGGGCTTGCTAACTATGGCTACACCTTC,CASSGDGLANYGYTF
TRBD2,TRBJ2-2,TRBV15,TGTGCCACCAGCAGTCAGGCGGGGGGGGAAGCCGGGGAGCTGTTTTTT,CATSSQAGGEAGELFF
-,TRBJ1-1,TRBV5-1,TGCGCCAGCAGCTTGATGCAGGAGGCTAACACTGAAGCTTTCTTT,CASSLMQEANTEAFF
TRBD1,TRBJ2-7,TRBV19,TGTGCCAGTAGCAGGACAGGGGACTCCTACGAGCAGTACTTC,CASSRTGDSYEQYF
-,TRBJ1-6,TRBV7-8,TGTGCCAGCAGCGCCTACAGGGCTAGCTCCTATAATTCACCCCTCCACTTT,CASSAYRASSYNSPLHF
TRBD1,TRBJ2-5,TRBV2,TGTGCCAGCAGTGAAACAGGGGGCCAAGAGACCCAGTACTTC,CASSETGGQETQYF
TRBD2,TRBJ2-7,TRBV9,TGTGCCAGCAGCGAGAGGGCTAGCGGGGTGGCACTCGAGCAGTACTTC,CASSERASGVALEQYF